This note documents a single T cell receptor (beta chain) sequence. Its specificity is not known. Germline CDR1 reads SNHLY; CDR2 reads FYNNEI. V dropped 4 bases and J dropped 2 bases, with 8 bases sitting between them. CDR3 length equals 13 residues. A single-stranded UMI oligo with SP2 sequence was ligated to cDNA 3' ends. The first PCR ran 4 to 5 cycles with an equimolar RC1.1 and RC1.2 beta primer mix. TCR alpha and beta chains were handled separately starting at the second PCR. TCRdb reanalysed the UMI-ligation and nested PCR reads using MiXCR and keeps one entry per CDR3 protein. Among some 43,000 distinct CDR3 sequences, 15% to 20% were seen once, and the ten largest hold approximately 47%. The data are from a study of quantifying T cell responses using KT2 cells. About the research overall: RNA was reverse transcribed with TCR alpha and beta constant-region primers. Study-wide points: At about one KT2 cell per 100,000 PBMC, KT2 sequences were still detected.

The V gene is TRBV2, the J gene TRBJ2-5; D is undetermined. The material sequenced was PBMCs spiked with cells of the T cell clone KT2. This receptor was obtained from a human donor. The CDR3 DNA sequence: TGTGCCAGCAGTGGGAACCAACAAGAGACCCAGTACTTC. This sequence encodes CASSGNQQETQYF.